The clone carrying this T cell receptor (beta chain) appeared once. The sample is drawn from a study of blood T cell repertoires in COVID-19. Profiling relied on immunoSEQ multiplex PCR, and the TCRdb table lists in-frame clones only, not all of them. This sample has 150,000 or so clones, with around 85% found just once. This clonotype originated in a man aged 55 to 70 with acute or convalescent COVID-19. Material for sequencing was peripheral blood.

The CDR3 spells CAWTRDRGGYTF. The DNA of the CDR3 is TGTGCCTGGACTCGGGACAGGGGTGGCTACACCTTC. The rearrangement links TRBV30 to TRBJ1-2; 10 nucleotides align to TRBD1. Unmatched junction bases numbered 3, after V lost 4 bases and J lost 7 bases. The CDR3 is 12 residues long. The germline V gene encodes CDR1 GTSNPN and CDR2 SVGIG (reference sequence).